One and the same sample provided the 10 T cell receptor beta chains below, sequenced in a study of T cells in Graves' hyperthyroidism and ophthalmopathy (dated by TCRdb to the late 2010s). The library was obtained by multiplex PCR. TCRdb records Illumina HiSeq 2000 as the sequencer. Amplification of TCR beta CDR3 regions was carried out from RNA transcripts. The TCR CDR3 was subjected to a first round of RT-PCR using the HTBI primer set and the Qiagen OneStep RT-PCR kit. TCRdb's own reprocessing of the public reads used fastp at Q25 and MiXCR and kept productive beta chains. Every CDR3 protein is listed once, alongside the most common genes and DNA of its rows. The sample table contains about 480,000 distinct CDR3 sequences; only one count was recorded for 20% to 25% of them. 49% of the sample comes from the top ten. Sequencing was done on a sample of blood. These receptors all come from an older woman with Graves' ophthalmopathy.

This clonotype was observed at least ten times. The chain combines TRBV2 with TRBJ1-1, with D perhaps matching TRBD1 (5 bases). Germline CDR1 and CDR2: SNHLY and FYNNEI. The CDR3 spans 15 residues. V lost 3 bases and J lost 2, with 13 bases in between. CDR3 amino acids: CASSDWQGENTEAFF. The DNA of the CDR3 is TGTGCCAGCAGTGACTGGCAGGGCGAAAACACTGAAGCTTTCTTT.

This clonotype has just one count. One end of the junction is discordant with germline, which a read error may explain. DNA of the CDR3: TGTGCCGGCAGCTTAGGGTCGGAGACCCAGTACTTC. This sequence encodes CAGSLGSETQYF. The chain recombines TRBV11-1 with TRBJ2-5; D not certain. The CDR3 consists of 12 residues. Germline V gene sequence: CDR1 SGHAT, CDR2 FQDESV (reference sequence).

This clonotype was observed once. The rearrangement links TRBV6-1 to TRBJ1-5; the D is unclear. Trimming took 5 bases from V and 9 from J, leaving 11 bases between them. The CDR3 covers 12 residues. CDR1 is MNHNS and CDR2 is SASEGT in the germline V gene. This chain's CDR3 is CASSQPLGPQHF. The DNA of the CDR3 is TGTGCCAGCAGTCAACCTCTGGGGCCCCAGCATTTT.

This clonotype turned up a few times. The chain couples TRBV7-3 to TRBJ2-3; D remains unclear. Germline V gene lookup returns CDR1 SGHTA and CDR2 FQGTGA. The CDR3 has 14 residues. Trimming shortened V by 5 bases and J by 4 bases, and 13 bases separated the two germline ends. Here the CDR3 reads CASSISSRADTQYF. The CDR3 region has the DNA TGTGCCAGCAGCATAAGTAGTAGGGCAGATACGCAGTATTTT. The full variable domain, rest sourced from reference TRBV7-3 and TRBJ2-3, is GAGVSQTPSNKVTEKGKYVELRCDPISGHTALYWYRQSLGQGPEFLIYFQGTGAADDSGLPNDRFFAVRPEGSVSTLKIQRTERGDSAVYLCASSISSRADTQYFGPGTRLTVL.

V and J are TRBV12-3 or TRBV12-4 and TRBJ2-1; D remains ambiguous. This CDR3 is 13 amino acids long. V was clipped by 5 bases and J by 4 bases, with 9 bases between them. This CDR3 reads CASSPRRYNEQFF. As DNA, the CDR3 is TGTGCCAGCAGTCCCCGCCGGTACAATGAGCAGTTCTTC.

This clonotype was picked up many times. The chain joins TRBV5-1 to TRBJ1-1; 7 bases are shared with TRBD1. CDR1 and CDR2 from the germline V gene are SGHRS and YFSETQ. The V segment lost 3 bases and the J segment 6 bases; nucleotides outside the gene matches: 2. The CDR3 is made up of 12 amino acids. For the CDR3, the DNA is TGCGCCAGCAGCTACGGGACAGCTGAAGCTTTCTTT. It encodes CASSYGTAEAFF.

The rearrangement joins TRBV19 to TRBJ2-1; TRBD1 is a possible D gene (6 bases). This CDR3 is built from 14 residues. The germline V gene has CDR1 LNHDA and CDR2 SQIVND (reference sequence). V lost 4 bases, J lost 8 bases, and 15 bases lay in between. The CDR3 region is CASSTFGTNYEQFF. CDR3 nucleotide sequence: TGTGCCAGTAGTACATTCGGGACAAATTATGAGCAGTTCTTC.

This clonotype was observed once. The rearrangement joins TRBV19 to TRBJ2-1, with a possible D match to TRBD2 (5 bases). There are 14 residues in the CDR3. Germline-derived CDR1 and CDR2 are LNHDA and SQIVND (reference sequence). V was trimmed by 10 bases and J by 6 bases, leaving 19 bases between them. Written as DNA, the CDR3 is TGTGCCACCTCGCTCTCGACGGGAAGCAATGAGCAGTTCTTC. It translates to CATSLSTGSNEQFF.

The chain has TRBV7-2 and TRBJ2-7, with D perhaps matching TRBD1 (6 bases). Trimming pared 1 base from V and 4 bases from J, leaving 14 bases between. The CDR3 is made up of 15 amino acids. Looked up from germline, CDR1 is SGHTA and CDR2 is FQGNSA. The DNA of the CDR3 is TGTGCCAGCAGCTTAGTTCACACTACAGGGTACGAGCAGTACTTC. Its protein product is CASSLVHTTGYEQYF.

There are many counts of this clonotype. V and J are TRBV12-3 or TRBV12-4 and TRBJ1-5; perhaps TRBD1 as D (5 bases). The CDR3 consists of 11 residues. V lost 8 bases, J lost 6 bases, and 8 bases lay in between. The CDR3 nucleotides are TGTGCCAGCCCGGGGGGTCAGCCCCAGCATTTT. Residues: CASPGGQPQHF.